The 24 T cell receptor beta chains given below trace back to one sample, sequenced in a study of shared clonotypes between healthy human individuals. Repertoires were generated with immunoSEQ multiplex PCR, while TCRdb's copy carries only in-frame clones and drops some. The sample yields just over 2,000,000 clones, approximately 95% seen once. The sample was naive CD4+ T cells sorted from blood. Subset reported: CD45RA+ positively selected. The receptors here all came from a man aged 18 to 29 in good health.

The rearrangement joins TRBV6-1 to TRBJ1-5; D unclear. V gave up 0 bases and J gave up 6 bases, with 6 bases separating them. This CDR3 is 13 amino acids long. CDR1 and CDR2 (germline): MNHNS, SASEGT. CDR3 region: CASSEAAAQPQHF. The DNA for the CDR3 is TGTGCCAGCAGTGAAGCCGCTGCTCAGCCCCAGCATTTT.

CDR3 sequence (DNA): TGTGCCAGCAGTGTCCGGGACGGGAGAGGCTCTGGAAACACCATATATTTT. This gives the protein CASSVRDGRGSGNTIYF. The chain uses TRBV6-1 and TRBJ1-3, with D possibly TRBD1 on 5 matching bases. Trimming removed 4 bases from V and 0 bases from J, with 16 bases in between. The CDR3 runs 17 residues. The germline CDR1 and CDR2 sequences are MNHNS and SASEGT.

The V call is TRBV4-2, the J call TRBJ1-1; D might be TRBD1 (6 bases). Trimming took off 0 bases at V and 3 bases at J, with 11 bases between the two ends. Germline-derived CDR1 and CDR2 are LGHNA and YNFKEQ. The length of the CDR3 is 15 residues. CDR3: CASSQDRGGDTEAFF. The CDR3 nucleotides read TGTGCCAGCAGCCAAGACAGGGGAGGGGACACTGAAGCTTTCTTT.

V and J are TRBV2 and TRBJ2-5; 9 positions match TRBD2. The germline CDR1 and CDR2 sequences are SNHLY and FYNNEI. The CDR3 has 16 amino acids. V dropped 6 bases and J dropped 4; count of bases not matched to a gene: 12. The CDR3 protein is CASRVAGVSRGETQYF. CDR3 DNA: TGTGCCAGCAGGGTAGCGGGGGTAAGCAGGGGAGAGACCCAGTACTTC.

V gene TRBV19 combines with J gene TRBJ1-2; D not resolved. The CDR3 extends over 16 amino acids. V was trimmed by 5 bases and J by 0 bases, leaving 16 bases between them. CDR1 and CDR2 (germline): LNHDA, SQIVND (reference sequence). CDR3 bases: TGTGCCAGTAGTTCGGCCAGGCTCTCGTCTAACTATGGCTACACCTTC. This sequence encodes CASSSARLSSNYGYTF.

The chain couples TRBV2 to TRBJ2-5; tentatively, D is TRBD2 (6 bases). Germline-derived CDR1 and CDR2 are SNHLY and FYNNEI. V lost 5 bases, J lost 2 bases, and 9 bases lay in between. The CDR3 is 13 amino acids. The CDR3 nucleotides are TGTGCCAGCAGTTGGACTATACAAGAGACCCAGTACTTC. It translates to CASSWTIQETQYF. The complete variable domain, with remaining parts taken from reference TRBV2 and TRBJ2-5, reads EPEVTQTPSHQVTQMGQEVILRCVPISNHLYFYWYRQILGQKVEFLVSFYNNEISEKSEIFDDQFSVERPDGSNFTLKIRSTKLEDSAMYFCASSWTIQETQYFGPGTRLLVL.

This clone was seen only once. The chain couples TRBV5-1 to TRBJ2-1; 8 nucleotides line up with TRBD1. Germline assignment: CDR1 SGHRS and CDR2 YFSETQ. The CDR3 runs to 16 residues. V shed 0 bases, J shed 7 bases, and the junction held 9 bases outside the gene matches. DNA of the CDR3: TGCGCCAGCAGCTTGGGACGGGACAGGAGGCTGAATGAGCAGTTCTTC. It codes for CASSLGRDRRLNEQFF.

The CDR3 spells CASSRALTDTQYF. CDR3 nucleotide sequence: TGTGCCAGCAGCCGAGCCCTCACAGATACGCAGTATTTT. The V and J genes are TRBV11-3 and TRBJ2-3; D remains ambiguous. V was shortened by 5 bases and J by 2 bases, with 8 bases between the two germline ends. The CDR3 loop spans 13 amino acids. The germline gives CDR1 SGHNT, CDR2 YENEEA.

This chain connects TRBV10-3 to TRBJ2-7, with D possibly TRBD1 on 6 matching bases. Trimming took off 3 bases at V and 2 bases at J, with 11 bases between the two ends. This CDR3 contains 14 residues. Germline CDR1 and CDR2: ENHRY and SYGVKD. In nucleotides, the CDR3 is TGTGCCATCAGTGACGAAGGGACAACCTACGAGCAGTACTTC. Translated, it gives CAISDEGTTYEQYF.

This clone appeared a single time. The CDR3 bases are TGTGCCAGCAGCTTAAATAGCCCGGGACAGGGGGACGAGCAGTACTTC. Amino acid sequence: CASSLNSPGQGDEQYF. V gene TRBV7-2 combines with J gene TRBJ2-7, with 11 bases matching TRBD1. Germline CDR1 reads SGHTA; CDR2 reads FQGNSA. CDR3 size: 16 residues. V gave up 2 bases and J gave up 5 bases; unmatched junction bases: 8. Based on the CDR3 plus reference TRBV7-2 and TRBJ2-7, the full variable domain is GAGVSQSPSNKVTEKGKDVELRCDPISGHTALYWYRQSLGQGLEFLIYFQGNSAPDKSGLPSDRFSAERTGGSVSTLTIQRTQQEDSAVYLCASSLNSPGQGDEQYFGPGTRLTVT.

The chain is built from TRBV10-3 and TRBJ1-1; D gene ambiguous. Trimming removed 11 bases at V and 2 bases at J, with 15 bases between. The CDR3 sequence is 13 residues long. Germline V lookup: CDR1 ENHRY, CDR2 SYGVKD. CDR3 DNA: TGTGCCCACGAACAGCAACTAAACACTGAAGCTTTCTTT. Translated, it gives CAHEQQLNTEAFF.

The chain has TRBV27 and TRBJ1-1; D ambiguous. Germline loops: CDR1 MNHEY, CDR2 SMNVEV (reference sequence). CDR3 size: 15 residues. V dropped 0 bases and J dropped 1 base, with 9 bases sitting between them. CDR3 sequence: CASSLSLTSNTEAFF. The CDR3, as DNA: TGTGCCAGCAGTTTATCCTTAACTTCGAACACTGAAGCTTTCTTT.

The CDR3, as DNA: TGTGCCAGATCCACGGGGAACTATGGCTACACCTTC. This sequence encodes CARSTGNYGYTF. The J gene is TRBJ1-2, the V gene TRBV7-3; no firm D call. V was cut by 9 bases and J by 2 bases, with 10 bases left in between. Germline CDR1 reads SGHTA; CDR2 reads FQGTGA. The CDR3 sequence is 12 residues long.

The chain links TRBV5-4 to TRBJ1-2; D gene unclear. Trimming removed 5 bases from V and 1 base from J, with 12 bases in between. The CDR3 extends over 14 amino acids. Germline V lookup: CDR1 SGHNT, CDR2 YYREEE (reference sequence). Here the CDR3 DNA reads TGTGCCAGCAGTTATTCGTGGATTAACTATGGCTACACCTTC. It codes for CASSYSWINYGYTF.

The V and J genes are TRBV5-6 and TRBJ2-5; a possible D gene is TRBD2 (5 bases). V lost 0 bases and J lost 5, with 8 bases in between. Germline V CDR1 and CDR2: SGHDT, YYEEEE. This CDR3 contains 13 residues. DNA of the CDR3: TGTGCCAGCAGCTTGGGAGGGTCGGAGACCCAGTACTTC. Translating it yields CASSLGGSETQYF.

This chain joins TRBV10-2 and TRBJ1-1; D gene unclear. V was shortened by 0 bases and J by 3 bases, with 8 bases between the two germline ends. CDR1 is WSHSY and CDR2 is SAAADI in the germline V gene. The CDR3 loop spans 14 amino acids. The CDR3 sequence: CASSESSRYTEAFF. DNA of the CDR3: TGCGCCAGCAGTGAGTCCTCCCGCTACACTGAAGCTTTCTTT.

This chain connects TRBV6-5 to TRBJ2-7, with D possibly matching TRBD1 (6 bases). V lost 4 bases to trimming and J lost 0 bases, with 10 bases between them. CDR1 is MNHEY, CDR2 SVGAGI, per germline. The CDR3 runs to 14 residues. CDR3 sequence (DNA): TGTGCCAGCAGTTCCCGGGACAACTCCTACGAGCAGTACTTC. Protein sequence: CASSSRDNSYEQYF.

The chain recombines TRBV29-1 with TRBJ2-1; D unresolved. This CDR3 comprises 14 residues. Germline V CDR1 and CDR2: SQVTM, ANQGSEA. V was trimmed by 4 bases and J by 0 bases, leaving 10 bases between them. This CDR3 reads CSVVRPSSYNEQFF. CDR3 nucleotide sequence: TGCAGCGTTGTTAGGCCGAGCTCCTACAATGAGCAGTTCTTC.

This chain joins TRBV10-2 and TRBJ1-1; no definite D call. V lost 4 bases and J lost 0, with 9 bases in between. Germline assignment: CDR1 WSHSY and CDR2 SAAADI. This CDR3 has 14 amino acids. The CDR3: CASSGSRMNTEAFF. CDR3 DNA: TGCGCCAGCAGTGGGTCCCGCATGAACACTGAAGCTTTCTTT.

V and J are TRBV5-1 and TRBJ1-1; weak D call: TRBD1 (5 bases). Trimming shortened V by 6 bases and J by 2 bases, and 14 bases separated the two germline ends. CDR3 length equals 14 residues. In germline, CDR1 is SGHRS, CDR2 YFSETQ. CDR3 residues: CASMGTRQNTEAFF. CDR3 nucleotide sequence: TGCGCCAGCATGGGGACGCGACAAAACACTGAAGCTTTCTTT.

A single count supports this clone. The chain couples TRBV5-1 to TRBJ1-2; the match to TRBD1 covers 7 bases. Germline-derived CDR1 and CDR2 are SGHRS and YFSETQ. CDR3 length equals 15 residues. V lost 0 bases and J lost 1; bases outside the gene matches: 3. The CDR3: CASSLVTGNNYGYTF. DNA of the CDR3: TGCGCCAGCAGCTTGGTGACAGGGAATAACTATGGCTACACCTTC. The variable domain in full, completed from reference TRBV5-1 and TRBJ1-2, reads KAGVTQTPRYLIKTRGQQVTLSCSPISGHRSVSWYQQTPGQGLQFLFEYFSETQRNKGNFPGRFSGRQFSNSRSEMNVSTLELGDSALYLCASSLVTGNNYGYTFGSGTRLTVV.

The gene calls are TRBV30 and TRBJ1-5; no reliable D call. Between the trimmed V and J ends, which lost 0 bases and 13 bases, there was a span of 16 bases. The CDR3 is 13 amino acids. Germline V gene lookup returns CDR1 GTSNPN and CDR2 SVGIG (reference sequence). The CDR3 sequence: CAWSVGIRGLQHF. In nucleotides, the CDR3 is TGTGCCTGGAGTGTGGGGATTCGAGGCCTACAGCATTTT.

The chain uses TRBV30 and TRBJ2-3, with 7 bases that match TRBD1. This CDR3 spans 15 amino acids. V dropped 5 bases and J dropped 2; count of bases not matched to a gene: 10. Germline CDR1 is GTSNPN and CDR2 is SVGIG (reference sequence). The CDR3 region has the DNA TGTGCCTGGGAGAGACAGGGAGATGTCACAGATACGCAGTATTTT. It is translated as CAWERQGDVTDTQYF. The full variable domain, its missing parts supplied by reference TRBV30 and TRBJ2-3, is SQTIHQWPATLVQPVGSPLSLECTVEGTSNPNLYWYRQAAGRGLQLLFYSVGIGQISSEVPQNLSASRPQDRQFILSSKKLLLSDSGFYLCAWERQGDVTDTQYFGPGTRLTVL.

The V call is TRBV2, the J call TRBJ1-2; no clear D. V was shortened by 5 bases and J by 7 bases, with 8 bases between the two germline ends. The germline V gene encodes CDR1 SNHLY and CDR2 FYNNEI. There are 11 residues in the CDR3. DNA of the CDR3: TGTGCCAGCAGTCCGGACGGTGGCTACACCTTC. Its protein product is CASSPDGGYTF.